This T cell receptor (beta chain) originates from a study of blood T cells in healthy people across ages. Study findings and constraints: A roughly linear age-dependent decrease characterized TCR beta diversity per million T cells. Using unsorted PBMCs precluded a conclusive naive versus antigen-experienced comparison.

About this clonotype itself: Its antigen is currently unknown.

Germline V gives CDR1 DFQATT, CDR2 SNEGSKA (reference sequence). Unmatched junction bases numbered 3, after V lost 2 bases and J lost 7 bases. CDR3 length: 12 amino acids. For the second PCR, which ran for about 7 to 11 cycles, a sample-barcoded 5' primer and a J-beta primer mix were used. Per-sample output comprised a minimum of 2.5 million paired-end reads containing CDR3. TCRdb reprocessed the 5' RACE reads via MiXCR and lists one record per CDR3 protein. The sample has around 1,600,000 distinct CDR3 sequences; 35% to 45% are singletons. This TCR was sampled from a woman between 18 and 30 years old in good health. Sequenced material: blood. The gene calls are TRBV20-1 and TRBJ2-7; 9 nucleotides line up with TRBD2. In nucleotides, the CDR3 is TGCAGTGCTAGACCGCTAGCGGGAGAGCAGTACTTC. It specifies CSARPLAGEQYF.